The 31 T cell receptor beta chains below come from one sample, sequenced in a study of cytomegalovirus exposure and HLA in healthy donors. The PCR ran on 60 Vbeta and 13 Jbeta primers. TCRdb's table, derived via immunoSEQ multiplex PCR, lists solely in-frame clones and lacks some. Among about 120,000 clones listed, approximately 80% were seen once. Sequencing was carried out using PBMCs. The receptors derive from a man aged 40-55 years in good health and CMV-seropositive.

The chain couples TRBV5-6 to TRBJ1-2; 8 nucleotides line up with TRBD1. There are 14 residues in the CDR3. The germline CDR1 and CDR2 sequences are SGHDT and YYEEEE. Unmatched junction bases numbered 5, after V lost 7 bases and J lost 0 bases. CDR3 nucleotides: TGTGCCAGCGGCAGGACAGGGACTAACTATGGCTACACCTTC. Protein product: CASGRTGTNYGYTF.

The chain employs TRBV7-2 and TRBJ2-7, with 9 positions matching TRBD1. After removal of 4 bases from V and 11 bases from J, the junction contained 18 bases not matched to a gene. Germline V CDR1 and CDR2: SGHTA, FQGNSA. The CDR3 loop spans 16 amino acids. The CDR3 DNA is TGTGCCAGCAGCTCGTGGGGCCGGGACAGGGATGAAACGGAGTACTTC. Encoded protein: CASSSWGRDRDETEYF.

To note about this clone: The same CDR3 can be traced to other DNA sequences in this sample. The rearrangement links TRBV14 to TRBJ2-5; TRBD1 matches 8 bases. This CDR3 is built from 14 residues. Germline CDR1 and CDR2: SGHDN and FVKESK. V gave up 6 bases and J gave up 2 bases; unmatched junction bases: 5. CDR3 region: CASSRNRGQETQYF. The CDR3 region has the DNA TGTGCCAGCAGTCGCAACAGGGGGCAAGAGACCCAGTACTTC.

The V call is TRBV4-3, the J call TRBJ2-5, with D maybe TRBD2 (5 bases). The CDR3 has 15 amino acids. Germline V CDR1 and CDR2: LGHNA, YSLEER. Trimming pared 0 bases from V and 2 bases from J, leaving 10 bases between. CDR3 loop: CASSQDGGGQETQYF. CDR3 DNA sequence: TGCGCCAGCAGCCAAGATGGAGGAGGTCAAGAGACCCAGTACTTC.

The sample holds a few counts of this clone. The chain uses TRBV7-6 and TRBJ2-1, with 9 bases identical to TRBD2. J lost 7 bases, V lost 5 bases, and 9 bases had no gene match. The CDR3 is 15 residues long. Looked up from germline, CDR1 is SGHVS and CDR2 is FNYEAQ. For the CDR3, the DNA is TGTGCCAGCAGCATGACCGGGACTAGCATAAATGAGCAGTTCTTC. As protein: CASSMTGTSINEQFF.

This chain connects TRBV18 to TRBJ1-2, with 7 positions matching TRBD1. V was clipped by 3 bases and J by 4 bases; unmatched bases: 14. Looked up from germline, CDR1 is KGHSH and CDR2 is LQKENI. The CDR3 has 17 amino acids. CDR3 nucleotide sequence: TGTGCCAGCTCACCTCCCCGCCGACCGACAGGGCGCTATGGCTACACCTTC. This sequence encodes CASSPPRRPTGRYGYTF.

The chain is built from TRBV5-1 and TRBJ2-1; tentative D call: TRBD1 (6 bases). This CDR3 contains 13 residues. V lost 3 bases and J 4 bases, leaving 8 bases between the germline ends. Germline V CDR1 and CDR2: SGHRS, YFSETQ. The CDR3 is CASSWDTYNEQFF. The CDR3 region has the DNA TGCGCCAGCAGCTGGGACACTTACAATGAGCAGTTCTTC.

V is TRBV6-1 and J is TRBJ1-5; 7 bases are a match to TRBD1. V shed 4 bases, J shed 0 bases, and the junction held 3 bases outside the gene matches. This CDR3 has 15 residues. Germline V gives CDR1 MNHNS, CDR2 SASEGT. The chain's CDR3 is CASSATGSSNQPQHF. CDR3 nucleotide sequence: TGTGCCAGCAGTGCGACAGGGAGTAGCAATCAGCCCCAGCATTTT.

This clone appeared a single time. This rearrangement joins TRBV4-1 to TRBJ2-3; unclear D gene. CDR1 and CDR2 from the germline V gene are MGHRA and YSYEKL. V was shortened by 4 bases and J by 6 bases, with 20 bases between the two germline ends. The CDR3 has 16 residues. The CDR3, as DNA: TGCGCCAGCAGCCTCGGAAGGAACCTAGACGGGGATACGCAGTATTTT. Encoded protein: CASSLGRNLDGDTQYF.

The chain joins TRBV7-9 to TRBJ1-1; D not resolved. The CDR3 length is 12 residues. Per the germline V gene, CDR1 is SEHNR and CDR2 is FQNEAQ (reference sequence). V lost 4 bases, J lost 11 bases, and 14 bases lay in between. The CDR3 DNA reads TGTGCCAGCAGCTCTACCGGGATAGCGGCTTTCTTT. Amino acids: CASSSTGIAAFF.

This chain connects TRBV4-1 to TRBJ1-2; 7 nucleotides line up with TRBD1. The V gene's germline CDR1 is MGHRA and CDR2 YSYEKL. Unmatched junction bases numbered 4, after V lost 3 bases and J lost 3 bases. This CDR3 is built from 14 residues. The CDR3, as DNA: TGCGCCAGCAGCCATCAAACAGGGGACTATGGCTACACCTTC. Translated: CASSHQTGDYGYTF.

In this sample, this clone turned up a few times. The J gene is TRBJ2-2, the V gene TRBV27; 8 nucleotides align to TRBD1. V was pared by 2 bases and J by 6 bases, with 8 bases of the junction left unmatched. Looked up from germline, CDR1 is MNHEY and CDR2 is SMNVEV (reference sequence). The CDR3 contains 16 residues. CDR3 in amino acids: CASSLGADRAPGELFF. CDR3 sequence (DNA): TGTGCCAGCAGTTTAGGGGCGGACAGGGCCCCCGGGGAGCTGTTTTTT.

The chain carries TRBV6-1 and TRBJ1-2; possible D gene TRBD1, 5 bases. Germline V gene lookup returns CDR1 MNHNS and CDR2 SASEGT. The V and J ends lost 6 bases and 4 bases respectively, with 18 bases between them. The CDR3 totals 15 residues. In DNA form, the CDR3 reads TGTGCCAGCAGACCTAGAGAGGTTAGGGGCTATGGCTACACCTTC. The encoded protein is CASRPREVRGYGYTF.

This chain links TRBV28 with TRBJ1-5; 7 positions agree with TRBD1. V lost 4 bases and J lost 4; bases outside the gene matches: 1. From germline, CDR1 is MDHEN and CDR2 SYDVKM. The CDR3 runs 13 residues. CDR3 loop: CASSYRGNQPQHF. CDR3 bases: TGTGCCAGCAGTTACAGGGGTAATCAGCCCCAGCATTTT.

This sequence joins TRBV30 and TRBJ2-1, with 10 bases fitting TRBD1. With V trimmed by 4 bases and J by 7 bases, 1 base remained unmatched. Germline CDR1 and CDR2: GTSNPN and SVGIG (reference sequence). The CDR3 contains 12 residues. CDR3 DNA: TGTGCCTGGATGGGACAGGGGAATGAGCAGTTCTTC. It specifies CAWMGQGNEQFF.

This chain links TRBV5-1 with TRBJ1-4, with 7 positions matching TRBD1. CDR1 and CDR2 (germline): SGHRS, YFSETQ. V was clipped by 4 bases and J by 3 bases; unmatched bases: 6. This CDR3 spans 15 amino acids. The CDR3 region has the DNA TGCGCCAGCAGCAGGGCTGGGACAGCTAATGAAAAACTGTTTTTT. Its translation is CASSRAGTANEKLFF.

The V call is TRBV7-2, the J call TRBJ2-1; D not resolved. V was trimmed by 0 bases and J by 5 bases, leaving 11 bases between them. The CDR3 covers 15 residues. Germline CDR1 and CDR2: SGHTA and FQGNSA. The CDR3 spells CASSLADNPNNEQFF. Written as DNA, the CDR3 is TGTGCCAGCAGCTTAGCCGACAATCCCAACAATGAGCAGTTCTTC.

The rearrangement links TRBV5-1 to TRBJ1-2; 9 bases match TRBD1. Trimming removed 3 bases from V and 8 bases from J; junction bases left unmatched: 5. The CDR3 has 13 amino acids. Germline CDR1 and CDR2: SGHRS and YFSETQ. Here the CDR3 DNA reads TGCGCCAGCAGCTGGACAGGGGAGGGAGGCTACACCTTC. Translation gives CASSWTGEGGYTF.

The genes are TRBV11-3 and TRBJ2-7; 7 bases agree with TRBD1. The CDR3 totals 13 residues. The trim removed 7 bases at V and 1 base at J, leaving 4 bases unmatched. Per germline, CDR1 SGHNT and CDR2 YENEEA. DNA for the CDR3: TGTGCCAGCACCTGGGACAGATCCTACGAGCAGTACTTC. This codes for CASTWDRSYEQYF. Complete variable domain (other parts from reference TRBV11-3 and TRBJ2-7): EAGVVQSPRYKIIEKKQPVAFWCNPISGHNTLYWYLQNLGQGPELLIRYENEEAVDDSQLPKDRFSAERLKGVDSTLKIQPAELGDSAVYLCASTWDRSYEQYFGPGTRLTVT.

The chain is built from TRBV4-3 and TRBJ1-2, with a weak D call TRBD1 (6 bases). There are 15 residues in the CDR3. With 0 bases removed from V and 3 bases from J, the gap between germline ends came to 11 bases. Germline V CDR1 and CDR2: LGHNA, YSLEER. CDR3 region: CASSQDPGQDYGYTF. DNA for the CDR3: TGCGCCAGCAGCCAAGATCCGGGACAAGACTATGGCTACACCTTC.

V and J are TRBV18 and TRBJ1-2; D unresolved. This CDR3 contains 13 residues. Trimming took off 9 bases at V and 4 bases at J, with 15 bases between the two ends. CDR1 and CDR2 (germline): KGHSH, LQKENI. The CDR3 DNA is TGTGCCAGTTCCGTCGGAGGGAGCTATGGCTACACCTTC. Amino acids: CASSVGGSYGYTF.

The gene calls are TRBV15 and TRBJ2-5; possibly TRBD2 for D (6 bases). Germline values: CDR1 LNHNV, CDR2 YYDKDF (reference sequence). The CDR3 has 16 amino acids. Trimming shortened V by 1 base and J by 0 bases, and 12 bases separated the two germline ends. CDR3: CATSRGGLLYQETQYF. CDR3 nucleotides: TGTGCCACCAGCAGAGGGGGACTGCTATACCAAGAGACCCAGTACTTC.

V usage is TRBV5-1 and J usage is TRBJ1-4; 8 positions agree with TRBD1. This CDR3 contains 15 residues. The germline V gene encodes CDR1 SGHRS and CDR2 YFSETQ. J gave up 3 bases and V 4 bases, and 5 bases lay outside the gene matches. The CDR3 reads CASSQTGGPNEKLFF. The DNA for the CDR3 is TGCGCCAGCAGCCAAACAGGGGGTCCTAATGAAAAACTGTTTTTT.

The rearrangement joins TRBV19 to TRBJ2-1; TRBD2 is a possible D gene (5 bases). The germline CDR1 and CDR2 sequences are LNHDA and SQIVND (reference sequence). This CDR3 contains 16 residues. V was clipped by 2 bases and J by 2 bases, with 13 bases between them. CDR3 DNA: TGTGCCAGTAGTATATATAGGAGGAGCCCCTACAATGAGCAGTTCTTC. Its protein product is CASSIYRRSPYNEQFF.

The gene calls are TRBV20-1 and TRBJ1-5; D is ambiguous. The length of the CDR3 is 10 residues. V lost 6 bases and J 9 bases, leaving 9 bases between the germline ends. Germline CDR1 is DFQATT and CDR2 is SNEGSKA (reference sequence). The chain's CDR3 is CSATRGPQHF. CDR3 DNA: TGCAGTGCCACTCGTGGGCCCCAGCATTTT.

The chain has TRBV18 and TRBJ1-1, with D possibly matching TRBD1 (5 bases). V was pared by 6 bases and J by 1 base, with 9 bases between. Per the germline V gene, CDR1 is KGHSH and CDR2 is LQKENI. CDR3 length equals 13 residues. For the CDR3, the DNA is TGTGCCAGCTCGCCGCAGGGGAACACTGAAGCTTTCTTT. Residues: CASSPQGNTEAFF.

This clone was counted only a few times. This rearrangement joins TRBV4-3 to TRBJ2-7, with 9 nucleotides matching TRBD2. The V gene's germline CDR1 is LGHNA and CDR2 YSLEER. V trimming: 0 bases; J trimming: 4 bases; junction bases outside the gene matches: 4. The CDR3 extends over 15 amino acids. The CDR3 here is CASSQDGGGGYEQYF. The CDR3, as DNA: TGCGCCAGCAGCCAAGATGGCGGGGGGGGTTACGAGCAGTACTTC.

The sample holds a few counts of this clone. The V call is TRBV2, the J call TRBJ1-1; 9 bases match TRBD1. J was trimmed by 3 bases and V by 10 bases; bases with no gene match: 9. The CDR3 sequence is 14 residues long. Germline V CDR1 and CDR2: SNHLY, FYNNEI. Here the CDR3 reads CAKAGTGRDTEAFF. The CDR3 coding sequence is TGTGCCAAGGCTGGGACAGGGAGAGACACTGAAGCTTTCTTT.

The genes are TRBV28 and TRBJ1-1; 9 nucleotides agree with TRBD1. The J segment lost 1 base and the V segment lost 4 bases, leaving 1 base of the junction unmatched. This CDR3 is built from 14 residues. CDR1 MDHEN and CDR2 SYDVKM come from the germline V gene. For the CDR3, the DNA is TGTGCCAGCAGTTACAGGGGGCGGAACACTGAAGCTTTCTTT. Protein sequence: CASSYRGRNTEAFF.

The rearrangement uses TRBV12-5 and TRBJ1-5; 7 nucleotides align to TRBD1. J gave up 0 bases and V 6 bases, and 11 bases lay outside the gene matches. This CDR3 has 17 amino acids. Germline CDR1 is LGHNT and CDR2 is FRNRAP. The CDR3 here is CASGLRQGVVSNQPQHF. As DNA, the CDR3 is TGTGCTAGTGGCCTGCGGCAGGGGGTGGTTAGCAATCAGCCCCAGCATTTT. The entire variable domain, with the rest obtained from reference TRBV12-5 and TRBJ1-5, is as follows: DARVTQTPRHKVTEMGQEVTMRCQPILGHNTVFWYRQTMMQGLELLAYFRNRAPLDDSGMPKDRFSAEMPDATLATLKIQPSEPRDSAVYFCASGLRQGVVSNQPQHFGDGTRLSIL.

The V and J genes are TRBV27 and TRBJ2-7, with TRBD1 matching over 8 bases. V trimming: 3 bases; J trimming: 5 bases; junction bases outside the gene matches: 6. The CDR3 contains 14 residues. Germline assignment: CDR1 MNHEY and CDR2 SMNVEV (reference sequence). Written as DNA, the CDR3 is TGTGCCAGCAGTTTCTCGGACAGGGCCCACGAGCAGTACTTC. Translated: CASSFSDRAHEQYF.